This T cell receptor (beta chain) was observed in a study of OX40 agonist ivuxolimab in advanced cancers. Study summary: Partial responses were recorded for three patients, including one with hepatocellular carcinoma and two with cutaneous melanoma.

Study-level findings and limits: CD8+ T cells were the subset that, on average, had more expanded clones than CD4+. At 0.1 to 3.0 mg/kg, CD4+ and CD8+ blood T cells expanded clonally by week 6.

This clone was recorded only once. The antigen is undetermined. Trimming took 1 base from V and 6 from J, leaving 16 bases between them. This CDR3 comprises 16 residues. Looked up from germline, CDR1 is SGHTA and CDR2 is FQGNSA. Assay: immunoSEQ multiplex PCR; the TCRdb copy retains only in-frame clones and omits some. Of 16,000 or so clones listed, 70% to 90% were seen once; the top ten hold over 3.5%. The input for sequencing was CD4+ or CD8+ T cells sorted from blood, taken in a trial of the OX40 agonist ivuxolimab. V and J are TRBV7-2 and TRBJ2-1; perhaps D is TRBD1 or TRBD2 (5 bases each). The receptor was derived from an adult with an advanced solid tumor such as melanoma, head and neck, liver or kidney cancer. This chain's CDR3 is CASSLEPGPARNEQFF. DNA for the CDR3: TGTGCCAGCAGCTTAGAGCCGGGACCCGCGCGCAATGAGCAGTTCTTC.